This T cell receptor beta chain was found in a study of OX40 agonist ivuxolimab in advanced cancers. The CDR3 covers 14 residues. Deletions cut 4 bases from V and 7 bases from J, with 11 bases between. Per the germline V gene, CDR1 is MNHNS and CDR2 is SASEGT. Some clones are missing from TCRdb's copy, which holds only in-frame ones; the method was immunoSEQ multiplex PCR. The data hold about 82,000 clones, with about nine tenths observed a single time. This rearrangement joins TRBV6-1 to TRBJ1-6; D gene unclear. The origin of this receptor is an adult with an advanced solid tumor such as melanoma, head and neck, liver or kidney cancer. The sequences come from CD4+ or CD8+ T cells sorted from blood, collected in a trial of the OX40 agonist ivuxolimab. The CDR3 DNA reads as TGTGCCAGCAGTGTCGACGAAGGAAATTCACCCCTCCACTTT. Translating gives CASSVDEGNSPLHF.